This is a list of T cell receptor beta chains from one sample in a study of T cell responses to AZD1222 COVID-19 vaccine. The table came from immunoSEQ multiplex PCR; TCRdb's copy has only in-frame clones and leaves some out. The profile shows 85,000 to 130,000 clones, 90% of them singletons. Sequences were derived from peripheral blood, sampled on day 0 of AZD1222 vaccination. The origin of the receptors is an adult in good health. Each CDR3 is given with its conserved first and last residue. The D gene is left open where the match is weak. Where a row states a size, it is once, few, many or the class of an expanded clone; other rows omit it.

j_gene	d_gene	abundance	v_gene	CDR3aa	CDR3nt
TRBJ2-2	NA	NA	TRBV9	CASNLGGLAGELFF	TGTGCCAGCAACCTGGGGGGTTTGGCCGGGGAGCTGTTTTTT
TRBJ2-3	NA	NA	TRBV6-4	CASSPRSSVTDTQYF	TGTGCCAGCAGCCCCCGTTCGTCTGTCACAGATACGCAGTATTTT
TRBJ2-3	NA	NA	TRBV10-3	CAISLGDGEDTQYF	TGTGCCATCAGCCTGGGGGATGGCGAAGATACGCAGTATTTT
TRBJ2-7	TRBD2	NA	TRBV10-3	CAISEGLAGGQSSYEQYF	TGTGCCATCAGTGAAGGGCTAGCGGGAGGTCAGAGCTCCTACGAGCAGTACTTC
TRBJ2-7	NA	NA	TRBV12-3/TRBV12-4	CASSSTRFYEQYF	TGTGCCAGCAGCTCGACTAGATTCTACGAGCAGTACTTC
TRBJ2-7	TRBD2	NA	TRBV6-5	CASSPPGGGSEQYF	TGTGCCAGCAGCCCCCCGGGAGGGGGAAGTGAGCAGTACTTC
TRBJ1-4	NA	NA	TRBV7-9	CASSLVVRTTNEKLFF	TGTGCCAGCAGCTTAGTAGTACGGACAACTAATGAAAAACTGTTTTTT
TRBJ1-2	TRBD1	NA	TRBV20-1	CSASGQGFNYGYTF	TGCAGTGCTAGTGGACAGGGATTTAACTATGGCTACACCTTC
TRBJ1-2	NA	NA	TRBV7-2	CASSPKLLGGYTF	TGTGCCAGCAGCCCTAAGCTCCTTGGTGGCTACACCTTC
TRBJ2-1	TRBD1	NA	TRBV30	CAWSSGQGSGEQFF	TGTGCCTGGAGTTCGGGACAGGGGTCTGGGGAGCAGTTCTTC
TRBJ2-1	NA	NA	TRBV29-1	CSVGRRNEQFF	TGCAGCGTGGGGAGACGCAATGAGCAGTTCTTC
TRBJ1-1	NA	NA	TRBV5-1	CASSFGQGNTEAFF	TGCGCCAGCAGCTTCGGGCAGGGGAATACTGAAGCTTTCTTT
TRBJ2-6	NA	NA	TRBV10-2	CASSRAGANVLTF	TGCGCCAGCAGCCGAGCTGGGGCCAACGTCCTGACTTTC
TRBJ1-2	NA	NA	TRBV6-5	CASIGHYYGYTF	TGTGCCAGCATCGGGCACTACTATGGCTACACCTTC
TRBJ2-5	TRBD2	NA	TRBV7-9	CASSFGLAGGETQYF	TGTGCCAGCAGCTTTGGACTAGCGGGAGGAGAGACCCAGTACTTC
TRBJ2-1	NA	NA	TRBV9	CASREGLSGSEQFF	TGTGCCAGCAGGGAGGGCCTCTCCGGCAGTGAGCAGTTCTTC
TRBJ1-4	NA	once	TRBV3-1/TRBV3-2	CASSLRETWGEEKLFF	TGTGCCAGCAGCTTACGCGAGACATGGGGCGAAGAAAAACTGTTTTTT
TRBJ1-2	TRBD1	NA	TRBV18	CASSRTGDYYGYTF	TGTGCCAGCTCCAGGACAGGCGACTACTATGGCTACACCTTC